This T cell receptor beta chain was captured by sequencing in a study of blood T cell repertoires in COVID-19. Germline CDR1 is SGHNT and CDR2 is YYREEE (reference sequence). V lost 3 bases and J lost 0; bases outside the gene matches: 5. This CDR3 has 16 amino acids. TCRdb's table, derived via immunoSEQ multiplex PCR, lists solely in-frame clones and lacks some. There are fewer than 250,000 clones in the sample; 88% occur only once, and under 5% lies in the top ten. The chain uses TRBV5-4 and TRBJ2-7, with 11 bases aligning to TRBD1. This clonotype was sampled from a human donor in a cohort sampled during active COVID-19. The specimen was peripheral blood. This CDR3 is CASSSRDRGFSYEQYF. The DNA for the CDR3 is TGTGCCAGCAGCTCCCGGGACAGGGGGTTCTCCTACGAGCAGTACTTC.